The 5 T cell receptor beta chains in this list originate from one sample, sequenced in a study of blood T cell repertoires in COVID-19. Sequenced by immunoSEQ multiplex PCR; TCRdb stores in-frame clones only, minus some. The profile covers hundreds of thousands of clones, with about 88% appearing a single time and 1.4% to 1.5% taken by the ten largest. Sequenced input: PBMCs or T cells enriched from blood (not recorded which). Source of these receptors: a woman aged 18-30 years who had been exposed to COVID-19.

The chain uses TRBV19 and TRBJ2-1, with D perhaps matching TRBD2 (5 bases). The ends were cut back, 0 bases at V and 3 bases at J, with 15 bases in the middle. Germline values: CDR1 LNHDA, CDR2 SQIVND (reference sequence). The CDR3 loop spans 17 amino acids. The CDR3 region has the DNA TGTGCCAGTAGTATAGAAGTGTCGACTATCAACTACAATGAGCAGTTCTTC. This sequence encodes CASSIEVSTINYNEQFF.

The J gene is TRBJ2-7, the V gene TRBV5-4, with D tentatively TRBD1 (6 bases). The CDR3 length is 17 residues. CDR1 is SGHNT, CDR2 YYREEE, per germline (reference sequence). V was clipped by 2 bases and J by 4 bases, with 22 bases between them. The CDR3 reads CASSLIVFAGVDYEQYF. CDR3 DNA: TGTGCCAGCAGCTTAATCGTCTTTGCAGGGGTCGATTACGAGCAGTACTTC. Using reference TRBV5-4 and TRBJ2-7 for the parts outside the CDR3, the full variable domain is ETGVTQSPTHLIKTRGQQVTLRCSSQSGHNTVSWYQQALGQGPQFIFQYYREEENGRGNFPPRFSGLQFPNYSSELNVNALELDDSALYLCASSLIVFAGVDYEQYFGPGTRLTVT.

Only one count was recorded for this clone. The chain has TRBV28 and TRBJ1-2; no clear D gene. The CDR3 sequence is 17 residues long. CDR1 MDHEN and CDR2 SYDVKM come from the germline V gene. V was shortened by 1 base and J by 4 bases, with 19 bases between the two germline ends. DNA of the CDR3: TGTGCCAGCAGTTTATCTATGGTTGCCCAACTCCTCTATGGCTACACCTTC. Translated: CASSLSMVAQLLYGYTF.

This sequence joins TRBV5-1 and TRBJ2-3; 7 positions match TRBD1. CDR1 and CDR2 from the germline V gene are SGHRS and YFSETQ. The CDR3 spans 15 residues. Losses at the gene ends were 1 base for V and 5 bases for J; bases not matched to a gene: 7. CDR3 nucleotides: TGCGCCAGCAGCTTGAGTCCAGGGGGTTTAGATACGCAGTATTTT. Translation gives CASSLSPGGLDTQYF. The variable domain in full, with the rest retrieved from reference TRBV5-1 and TRBJ2-3, is KAGVTQTPRYLIKTRGQQVTLSCSPISGHRSVSWYQQTPGQGLQFLFEYFSETQRNKGNFPGRFSGRQFSNSRSEMNVSTLELGDSALYLCASSLSPGGLDTQYFGPGTRLTVL.

This clone was seen a few times. This rearrangement joins TRBV6-6 to TRBJ1-6; TRBD1 aligns across 9 bases. The CDR3 totals 16 residues. J was trimmed by 2 bases and V by 2 bases; bases with no gene match: 1. The germline V gene has CDR1 MNHNY and CDR2 SVGAGI (reference sequence). As DNA, the CDR3 is TGTGCCAGCAGTTACGGGACAGGGACCTATAATTCACCCCTCCACTTT. This codes for CASSYGTGTYNSPLHF.